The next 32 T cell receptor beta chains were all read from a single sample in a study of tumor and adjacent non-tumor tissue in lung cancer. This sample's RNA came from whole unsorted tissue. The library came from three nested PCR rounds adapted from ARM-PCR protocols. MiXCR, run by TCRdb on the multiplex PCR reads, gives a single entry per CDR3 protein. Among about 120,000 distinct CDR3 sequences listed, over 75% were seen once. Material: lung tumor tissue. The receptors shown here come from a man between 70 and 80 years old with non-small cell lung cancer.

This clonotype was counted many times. Here the CDR3 reads CASSAYQGANEQFF. CDR3 DNA sequence: TGTGCCAGCAGTGCTTATCAGGGGGCAAATGAGCAGTTCTTC. This sequence joins TRBV6-4 and TRBJ2-1; TRBD1 aligns across 8 bases. From germline, CDR1 is MRHNA and CDR2 SNTAGT. This CDR3 spans 14 amino acids. After removal of 4 bases from V and 7 bases from J, the junction contained 6 bases not matched to a gene.

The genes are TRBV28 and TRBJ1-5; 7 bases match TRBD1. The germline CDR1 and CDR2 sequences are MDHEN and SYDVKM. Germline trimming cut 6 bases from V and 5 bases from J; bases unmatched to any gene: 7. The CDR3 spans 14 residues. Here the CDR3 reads CASRRQGGYQPQHF. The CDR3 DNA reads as TGTGCCAGCAGACGTCAAGGGGGCTATCAGCCCCAGCATTTT.

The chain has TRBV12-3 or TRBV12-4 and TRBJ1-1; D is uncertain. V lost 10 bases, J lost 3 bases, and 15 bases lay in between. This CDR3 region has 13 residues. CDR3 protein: CAITVDSYTEAFF. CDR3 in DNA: TGTGCCATCACAGTTGACTCGTACACTGAAGCTTTCTTT.

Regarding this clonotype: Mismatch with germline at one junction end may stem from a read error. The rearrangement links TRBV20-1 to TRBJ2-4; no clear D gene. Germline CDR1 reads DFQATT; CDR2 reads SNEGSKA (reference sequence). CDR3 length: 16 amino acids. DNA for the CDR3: TGCAATGCCCTCGCCTCTCGGACCGAAGCCAAAAACATTCAGCACTTC. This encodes CNALASRTEAKNIQHF.

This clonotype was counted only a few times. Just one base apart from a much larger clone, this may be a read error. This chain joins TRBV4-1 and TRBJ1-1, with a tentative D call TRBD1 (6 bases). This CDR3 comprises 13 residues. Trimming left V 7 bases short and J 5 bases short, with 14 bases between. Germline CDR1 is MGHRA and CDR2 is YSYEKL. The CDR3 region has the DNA TGCGCCAGCAACCATGGGGGGCAAACTGAAGCTTTCTTT. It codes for CASNHGGQTEAFF.

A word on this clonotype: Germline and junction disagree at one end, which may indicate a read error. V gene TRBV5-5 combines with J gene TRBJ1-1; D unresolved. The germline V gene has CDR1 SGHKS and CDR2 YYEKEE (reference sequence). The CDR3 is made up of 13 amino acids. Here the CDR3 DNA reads TGTGCCAGCGGCGTGGGCATGAACACCGAAGCTTTCTTT. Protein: CASGVGMNTEAFF.

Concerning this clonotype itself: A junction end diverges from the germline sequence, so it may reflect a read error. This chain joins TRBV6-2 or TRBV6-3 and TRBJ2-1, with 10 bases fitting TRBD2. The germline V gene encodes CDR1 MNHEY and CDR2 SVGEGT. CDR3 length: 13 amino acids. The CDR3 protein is CSSKGSGRGEQFF. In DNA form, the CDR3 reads TGTTCCAGCAAGGGAAGCGGGAGGGGTGAGCAGTTCTTC.

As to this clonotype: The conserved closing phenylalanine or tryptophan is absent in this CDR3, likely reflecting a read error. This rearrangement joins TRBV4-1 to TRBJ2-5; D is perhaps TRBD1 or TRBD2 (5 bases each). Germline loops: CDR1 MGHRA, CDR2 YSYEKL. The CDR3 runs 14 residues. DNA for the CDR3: TGCGTCAGCGGCCATCAGTGGGGGCAAGAGACCCAGTACCTC. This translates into CVSGHQWGQETQYL.

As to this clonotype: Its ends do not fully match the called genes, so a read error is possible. This chain's CDR3 is CASNSRQANSYEQYF. CDR3 bases: TGTGCCAGCAATTCCAGACAGGCCAACTCCTATGAGCAGTACTTC. The chain links TRBV6-2 or TRBV6-3 to TRBJ2-7, with D maybe TRBD1 (6 bases). The length of the CDR3 is 15 residues. Germline CDR1 and CDR2: MNHEY and SVGEGT.

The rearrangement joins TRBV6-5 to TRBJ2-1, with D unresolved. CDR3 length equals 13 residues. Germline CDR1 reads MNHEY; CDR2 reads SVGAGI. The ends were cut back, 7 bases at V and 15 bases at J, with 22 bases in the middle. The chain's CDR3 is CASMEQIYNELFF. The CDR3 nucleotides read TGTGCCAGCATGGAACAAATTTACAATGAACTGTTCTTC.

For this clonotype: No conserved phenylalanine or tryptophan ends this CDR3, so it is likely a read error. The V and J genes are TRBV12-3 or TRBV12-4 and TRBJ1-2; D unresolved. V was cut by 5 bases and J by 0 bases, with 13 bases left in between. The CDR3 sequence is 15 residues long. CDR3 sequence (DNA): TGTGCCAGCAGTGCTTCTTCTGTCGCTAACTATGGCTACACCTAC. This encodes CASSASSVANYGYTY.

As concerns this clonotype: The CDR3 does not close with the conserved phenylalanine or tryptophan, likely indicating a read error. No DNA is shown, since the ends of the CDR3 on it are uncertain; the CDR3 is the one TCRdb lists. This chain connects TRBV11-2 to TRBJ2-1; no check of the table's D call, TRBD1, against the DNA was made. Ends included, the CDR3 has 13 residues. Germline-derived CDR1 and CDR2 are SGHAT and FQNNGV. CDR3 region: CASSLNRDSGHFS.

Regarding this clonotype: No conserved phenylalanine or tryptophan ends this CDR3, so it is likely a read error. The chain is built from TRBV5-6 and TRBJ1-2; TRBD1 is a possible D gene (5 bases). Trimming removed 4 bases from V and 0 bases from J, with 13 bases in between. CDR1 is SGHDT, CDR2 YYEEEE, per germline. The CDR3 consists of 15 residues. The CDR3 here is CASSSVDRANYGYTS. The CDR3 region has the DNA TGTGCCAGCAGCAGTGTCGACAGAGCTAACTATGGCTACACCTCC.

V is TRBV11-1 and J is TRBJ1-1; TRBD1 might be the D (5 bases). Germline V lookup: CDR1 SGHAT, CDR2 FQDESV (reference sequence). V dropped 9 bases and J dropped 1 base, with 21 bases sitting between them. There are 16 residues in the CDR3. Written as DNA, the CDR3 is TGTGCCAGTAGCATAATGGTTGGGGCTAAGAACACTGAAGCTTTCTTT. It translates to CASSIMVGAKNTEAFF.

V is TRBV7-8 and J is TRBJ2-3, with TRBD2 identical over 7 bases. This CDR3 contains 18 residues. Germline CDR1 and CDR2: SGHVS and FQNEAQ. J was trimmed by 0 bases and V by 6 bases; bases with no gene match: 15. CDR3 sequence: CASSLWTRGSTSTDTQYF. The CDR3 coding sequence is TGTGCCAGCAGTCTATGGACTAGAGGGAGTACCAGCACAGATACGCAGTATTTT.

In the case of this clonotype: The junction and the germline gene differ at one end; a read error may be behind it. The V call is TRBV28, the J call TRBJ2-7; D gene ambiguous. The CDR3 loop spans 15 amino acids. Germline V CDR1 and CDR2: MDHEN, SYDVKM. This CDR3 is CPSRNPSGPSDEQYF. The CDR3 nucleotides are TGTCCCAGCAGAAATCCCTCCGGGCCCTCGGATGAGCAGTACTTT.

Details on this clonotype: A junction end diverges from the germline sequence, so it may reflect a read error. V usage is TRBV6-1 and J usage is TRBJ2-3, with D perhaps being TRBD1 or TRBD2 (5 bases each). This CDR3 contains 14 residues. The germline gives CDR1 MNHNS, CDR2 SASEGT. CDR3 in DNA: TGTGTCAGCAGCGATTCCGGGGCCGGAGATACGCAGTATTTT. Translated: CVSSDSGAGDTQYF.

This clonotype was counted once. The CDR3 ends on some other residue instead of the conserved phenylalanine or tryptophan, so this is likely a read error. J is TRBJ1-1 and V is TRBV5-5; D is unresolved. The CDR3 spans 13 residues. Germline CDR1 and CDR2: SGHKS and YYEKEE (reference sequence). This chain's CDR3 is CVSSLDLNTEAFS. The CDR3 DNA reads TGTGTCAGCAGCTTGGACCTTAACACTGAAGCTTTCTCT.

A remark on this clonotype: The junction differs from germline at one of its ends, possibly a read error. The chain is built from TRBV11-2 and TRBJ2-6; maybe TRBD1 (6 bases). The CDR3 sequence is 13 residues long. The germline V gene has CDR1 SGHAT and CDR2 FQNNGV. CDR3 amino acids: CASSAAGANILNF. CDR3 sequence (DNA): TGTGCCAGCAGCGCGGCAGGGGCCAACATCCTGAATTTC.

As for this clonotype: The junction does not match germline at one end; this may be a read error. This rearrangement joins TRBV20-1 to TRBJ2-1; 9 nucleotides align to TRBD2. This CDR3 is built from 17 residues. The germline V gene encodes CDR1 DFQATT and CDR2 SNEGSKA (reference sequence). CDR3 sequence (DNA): TGCAATGCTAGGGATCCCAGCGGGGGGACCGGTTGGGATGAGCAGTTCTTC. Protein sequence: CNARDPSGGTGWDEQFF.

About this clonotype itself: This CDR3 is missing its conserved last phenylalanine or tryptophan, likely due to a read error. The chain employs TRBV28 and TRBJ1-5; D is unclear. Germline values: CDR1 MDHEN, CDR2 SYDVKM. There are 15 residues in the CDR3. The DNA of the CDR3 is TGTGCCAGCAGTCCCTCGACGGGTGGCAACCAGCCCCAGCATTAT. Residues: CASSPSTGGNQPQHY.

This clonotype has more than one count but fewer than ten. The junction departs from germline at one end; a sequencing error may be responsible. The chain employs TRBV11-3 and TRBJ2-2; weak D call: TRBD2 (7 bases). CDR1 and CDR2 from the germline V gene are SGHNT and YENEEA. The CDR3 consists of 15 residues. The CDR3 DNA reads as TGTGCCAGCGGCTTAGGCGGGGGCCAGAACGGGGAACTGTTTTTT. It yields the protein CASGLGGGQNGELFF.

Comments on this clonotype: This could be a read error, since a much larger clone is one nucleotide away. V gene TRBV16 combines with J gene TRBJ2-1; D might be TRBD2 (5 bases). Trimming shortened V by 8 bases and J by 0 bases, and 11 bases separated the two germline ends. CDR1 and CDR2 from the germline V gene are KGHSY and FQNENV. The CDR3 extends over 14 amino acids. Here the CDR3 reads CASGRASSYNEQFF. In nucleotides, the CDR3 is TGTGCCAGCGGGAGAGCTAGCTCCTACAATGAGCAGTTCTTC.

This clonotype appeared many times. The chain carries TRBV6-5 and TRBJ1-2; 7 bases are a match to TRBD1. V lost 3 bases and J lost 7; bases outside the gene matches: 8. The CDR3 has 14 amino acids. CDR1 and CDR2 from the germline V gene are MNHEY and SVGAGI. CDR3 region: CASSYDQGESGYTF. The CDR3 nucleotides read TGTGCCAGCAGTTATGACCAGGGGGAGAGTGGCTACACCTTC.

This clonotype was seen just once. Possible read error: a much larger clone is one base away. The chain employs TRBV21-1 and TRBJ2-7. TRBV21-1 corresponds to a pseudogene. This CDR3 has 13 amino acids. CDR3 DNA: TGTGCCAGCAGCAAAGTGTTGAGGACCGACCAGTACTTC. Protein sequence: CASSKVLRTDQYF.

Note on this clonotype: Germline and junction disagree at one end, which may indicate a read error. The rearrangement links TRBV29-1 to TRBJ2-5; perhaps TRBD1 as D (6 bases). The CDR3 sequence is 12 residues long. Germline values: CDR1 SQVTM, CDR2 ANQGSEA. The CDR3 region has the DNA TGCACGGTTGAAGAAGGGGGAGAGACCCATTACTTC. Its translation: CTVEEGGETHYF.

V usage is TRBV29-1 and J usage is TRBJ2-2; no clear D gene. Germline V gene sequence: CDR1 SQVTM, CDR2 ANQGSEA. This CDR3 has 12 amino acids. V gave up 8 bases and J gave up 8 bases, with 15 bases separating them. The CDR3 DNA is TGCAGCAATGTTGACAACATTGGGGAGCTGTTTTTT. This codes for CSNVDNIGELFF.

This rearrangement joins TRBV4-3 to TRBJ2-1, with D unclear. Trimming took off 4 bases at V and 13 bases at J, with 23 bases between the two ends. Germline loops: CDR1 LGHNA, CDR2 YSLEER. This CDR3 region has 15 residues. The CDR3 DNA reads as TGCGCCAGCAGCCCCCTTCTAGTGGGATGGCAGGAACAGTTCTTC. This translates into CASSPLLVGWQEQFF.

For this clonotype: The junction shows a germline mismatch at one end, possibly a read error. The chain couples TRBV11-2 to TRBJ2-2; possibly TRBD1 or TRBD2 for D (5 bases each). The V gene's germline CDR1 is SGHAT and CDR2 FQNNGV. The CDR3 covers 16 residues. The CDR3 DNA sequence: TGCGCCAGCGGCTTAGTGGGCATAGGGGTTACCGGAGAGCTGTTTTTT. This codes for CASGLVGIGVTGELFF. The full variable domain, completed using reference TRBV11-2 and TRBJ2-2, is EAGVAQSPRYKIIEKRQSVAFWCNPISGHATLYWYQQILGQGPKLLIQFQNNGVVDDSQLPKDRFSAERLKGVDSTLKIQPAKLEDSAVYLCASGLVGIGVTGELFFGEGSRLTVL.

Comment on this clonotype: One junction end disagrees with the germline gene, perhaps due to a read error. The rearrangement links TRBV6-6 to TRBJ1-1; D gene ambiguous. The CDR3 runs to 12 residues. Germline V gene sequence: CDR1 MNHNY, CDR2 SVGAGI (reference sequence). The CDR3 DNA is TGTGTCAGCAGGCTACCCGACACTGAAGCTTCCTTT. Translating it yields CVSRLPDTEASF.

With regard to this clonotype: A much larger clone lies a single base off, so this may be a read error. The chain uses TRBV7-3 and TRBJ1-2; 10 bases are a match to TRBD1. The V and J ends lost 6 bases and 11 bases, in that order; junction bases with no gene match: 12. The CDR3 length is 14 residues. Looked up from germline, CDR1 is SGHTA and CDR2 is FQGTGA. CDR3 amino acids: CASRSGTGEERYTF. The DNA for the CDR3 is TGTGCCAGCAGGTCCGGGACAGGGGAAGAGCGGTACACCTTC.

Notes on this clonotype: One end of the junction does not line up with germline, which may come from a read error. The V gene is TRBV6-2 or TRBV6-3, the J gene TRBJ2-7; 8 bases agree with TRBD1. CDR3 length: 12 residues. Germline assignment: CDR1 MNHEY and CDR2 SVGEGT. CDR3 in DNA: TGTGTCAGCAGTGGACAGGGCTACGAGCAGTACTTC. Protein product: CVSSGQGYEQYF.